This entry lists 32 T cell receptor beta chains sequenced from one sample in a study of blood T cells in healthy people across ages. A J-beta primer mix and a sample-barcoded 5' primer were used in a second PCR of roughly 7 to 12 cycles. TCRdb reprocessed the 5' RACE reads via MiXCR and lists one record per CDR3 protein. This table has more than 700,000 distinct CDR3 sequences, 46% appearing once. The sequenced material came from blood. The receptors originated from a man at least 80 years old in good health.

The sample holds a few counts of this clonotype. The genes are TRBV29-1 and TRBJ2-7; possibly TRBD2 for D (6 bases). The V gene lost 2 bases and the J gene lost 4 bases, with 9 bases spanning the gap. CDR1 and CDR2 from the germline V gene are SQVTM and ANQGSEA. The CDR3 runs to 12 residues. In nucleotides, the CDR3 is TGCAGCGTTGAACTAGCGAGTTACGAGCAGTACTTC. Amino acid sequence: CSVELASYEQYF.

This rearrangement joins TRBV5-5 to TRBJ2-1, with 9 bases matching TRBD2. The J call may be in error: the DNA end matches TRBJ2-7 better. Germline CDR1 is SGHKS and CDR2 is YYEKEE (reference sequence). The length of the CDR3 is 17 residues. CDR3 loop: CASSFAGGPSAYNEQYF. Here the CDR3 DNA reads TGTGCCAGCAGCTTCGCGGGAGGGCCTAGTGCCTACAATGAGCAGTACTTC.

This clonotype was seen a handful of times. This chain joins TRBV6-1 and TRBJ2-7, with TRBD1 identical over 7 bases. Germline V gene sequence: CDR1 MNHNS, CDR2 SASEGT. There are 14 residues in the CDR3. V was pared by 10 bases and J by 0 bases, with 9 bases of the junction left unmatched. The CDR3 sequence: CAIKRQGVSYEQYF. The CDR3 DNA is TGTGCCATCAAACGGCAGGGGGTCTCCTACGAGCAGTACTTC.

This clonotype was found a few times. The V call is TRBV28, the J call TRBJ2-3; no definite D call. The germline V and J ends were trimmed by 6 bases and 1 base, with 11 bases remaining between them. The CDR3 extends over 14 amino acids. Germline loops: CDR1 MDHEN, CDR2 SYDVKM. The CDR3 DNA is TGTGCCAGCAGGGTTTCCTTGGGCACAGATACGCAGTATTTT. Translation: CASRVSLGTDTQYF.

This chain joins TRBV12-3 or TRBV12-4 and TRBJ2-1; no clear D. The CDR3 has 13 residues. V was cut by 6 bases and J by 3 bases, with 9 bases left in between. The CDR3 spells CASSQSFYNEQFF. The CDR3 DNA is TGTGCCAGCAGCCAGAGCTTCTACAATGAGCAGTTCTTC.

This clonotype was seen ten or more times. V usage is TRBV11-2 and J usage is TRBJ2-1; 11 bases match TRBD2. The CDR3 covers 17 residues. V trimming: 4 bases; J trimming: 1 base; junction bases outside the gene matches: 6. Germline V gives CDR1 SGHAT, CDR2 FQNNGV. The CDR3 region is CASSSGLAERSYNEQFF. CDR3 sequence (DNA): TGTGCCAGCAGCTCGGGACTAGCGGAAAGATCCTACAATGAGCAGTTCTTC.

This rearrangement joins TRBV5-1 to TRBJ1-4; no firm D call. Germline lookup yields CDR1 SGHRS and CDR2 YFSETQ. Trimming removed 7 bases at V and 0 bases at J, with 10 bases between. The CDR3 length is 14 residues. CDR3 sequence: CASRPQATNEKLFF. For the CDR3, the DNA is TGCGCCAGCCGGCCCCAAGCAACTAATGAAAAACTGTTTTTT.

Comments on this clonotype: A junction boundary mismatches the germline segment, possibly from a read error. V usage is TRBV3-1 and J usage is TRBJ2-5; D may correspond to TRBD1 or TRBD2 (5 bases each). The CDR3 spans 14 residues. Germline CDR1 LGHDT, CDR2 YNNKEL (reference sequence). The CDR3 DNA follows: TGTGCCAGCAGCTCCCGGGACGGACAAGGGACCCAGTACTTC. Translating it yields CASSSRDGQGTQYF.

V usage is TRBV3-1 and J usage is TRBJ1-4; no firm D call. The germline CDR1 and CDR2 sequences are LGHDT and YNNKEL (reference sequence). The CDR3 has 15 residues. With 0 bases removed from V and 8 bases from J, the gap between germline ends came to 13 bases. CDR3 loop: CASSQDGVRGEKLFF. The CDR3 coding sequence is TGTGCCAGCAGCCAAGACGGCGTGCGGGGAGAAAAACTGTTTTTT. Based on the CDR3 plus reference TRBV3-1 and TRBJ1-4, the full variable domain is DTAVSQTPKYLVTQMGNDKSIKCEQNLGHDTMYWYKQDSKKFLKIMFSYNNKELIINETVPNRFSPKSPDKAHLNLHINSLELGDSAVYFCASSQDGVRGEKLFFGSGTQLSVL.

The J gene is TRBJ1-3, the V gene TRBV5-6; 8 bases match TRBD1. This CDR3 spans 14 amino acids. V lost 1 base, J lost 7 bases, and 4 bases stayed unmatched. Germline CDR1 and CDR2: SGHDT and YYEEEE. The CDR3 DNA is TGTGCCAGCAGCTTGCAGGGGGCGGGGAACACCATATATTTT. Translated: CASSLQGAGNTIYF.

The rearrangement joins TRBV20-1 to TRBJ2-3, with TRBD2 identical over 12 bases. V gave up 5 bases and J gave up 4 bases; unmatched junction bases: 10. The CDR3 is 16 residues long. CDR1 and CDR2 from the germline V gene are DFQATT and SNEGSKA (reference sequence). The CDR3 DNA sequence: TGCAGTGCTGGCGGACTAGCGGGGAAGGCGGCAGATACGCAGTATTTT. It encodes CSAGGLAGKAADTQYF.

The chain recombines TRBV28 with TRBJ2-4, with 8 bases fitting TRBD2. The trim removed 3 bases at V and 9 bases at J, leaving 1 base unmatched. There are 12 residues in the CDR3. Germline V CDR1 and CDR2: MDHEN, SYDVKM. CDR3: CASSFRGGIQYF. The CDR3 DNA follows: TGTGCCAGCAGTTTCCGGGGGGGCATTCAGTACTTC.

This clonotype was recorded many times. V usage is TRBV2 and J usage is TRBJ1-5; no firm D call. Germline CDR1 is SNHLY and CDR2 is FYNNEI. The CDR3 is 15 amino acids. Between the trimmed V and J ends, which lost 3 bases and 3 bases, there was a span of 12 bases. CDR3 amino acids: CASSDEERDNQPQHF. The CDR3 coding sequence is TGTGCCAGCAGTGATGAGGAGCGGGACAATCAGCCCCAGCATTTT. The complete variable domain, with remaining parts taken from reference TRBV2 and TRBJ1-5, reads EPEVTQTPSHQVTQMGQEVILRCVPISNHLYFYWYRQILGQKVEFLVSFYNNEISEKSEIFDDQFSVERPDGSNFTLKIRSTKLEDSAMYFCASSDEERDNQPQHFGDGTRLSIL.

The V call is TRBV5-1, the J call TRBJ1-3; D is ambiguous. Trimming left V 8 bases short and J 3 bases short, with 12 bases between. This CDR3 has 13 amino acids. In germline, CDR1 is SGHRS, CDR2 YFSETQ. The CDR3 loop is CASTDGVGNTIYF. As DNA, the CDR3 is TGCGCCAGTACGGACGGAGTTGGAAACACCATATATTTT.

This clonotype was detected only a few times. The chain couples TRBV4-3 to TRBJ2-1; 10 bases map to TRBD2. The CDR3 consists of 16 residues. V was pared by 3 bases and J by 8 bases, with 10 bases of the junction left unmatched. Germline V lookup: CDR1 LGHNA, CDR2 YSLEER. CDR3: CASSHDSLAGVDEQFF. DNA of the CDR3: TGCGCCAGCAGCCACGATTCGCTAGCGGGAGTCGATGAGCAGTTCTTC.

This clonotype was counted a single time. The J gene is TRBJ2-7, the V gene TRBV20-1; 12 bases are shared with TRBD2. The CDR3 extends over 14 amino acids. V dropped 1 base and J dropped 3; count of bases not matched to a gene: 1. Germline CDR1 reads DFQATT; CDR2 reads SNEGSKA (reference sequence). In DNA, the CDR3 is TGCAGTGCTAGAGGGACTAGCGGGGACTACGAGCAGTACTTC. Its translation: CSARGTSGDYEQYF.

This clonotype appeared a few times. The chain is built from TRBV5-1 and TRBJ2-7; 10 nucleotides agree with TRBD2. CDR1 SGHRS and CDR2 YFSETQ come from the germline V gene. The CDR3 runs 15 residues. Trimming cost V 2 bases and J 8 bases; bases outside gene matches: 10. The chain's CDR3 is CASSFSGRPRGQQYF. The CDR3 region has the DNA TGCGCCAGCAGCTTTAGCGGGAGGCCAAGGGGGCAGCAGTACTTC.

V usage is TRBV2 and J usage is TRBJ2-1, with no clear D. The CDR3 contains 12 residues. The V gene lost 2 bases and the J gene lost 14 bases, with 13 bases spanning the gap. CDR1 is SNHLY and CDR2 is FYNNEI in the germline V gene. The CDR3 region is CASSEFWREKFF. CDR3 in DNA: TGTGCCAGCAGTGAATTTTGGCGAGAGAAGTTCTTC. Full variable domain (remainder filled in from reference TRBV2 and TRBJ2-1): EPEVTQTPSHQVTQMGQEVILRCVPISNHLYFYWYRQILGQKVEFLVSFYNNEISEKSEIFDDQFSVERPDGSNFTLKIRSTKLEDSAMYFCASSEFWREKFFGPGTRLTVL.

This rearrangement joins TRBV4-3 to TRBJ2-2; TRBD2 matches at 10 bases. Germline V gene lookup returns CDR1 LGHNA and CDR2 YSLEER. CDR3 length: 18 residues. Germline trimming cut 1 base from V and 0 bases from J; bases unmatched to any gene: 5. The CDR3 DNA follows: TGCGCCAGCAGCCAAGGACTAGCGGGTTCCGCGAACACCGGGGAGCTGTTTTTT. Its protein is CASSQGLAGSANTGELFF.

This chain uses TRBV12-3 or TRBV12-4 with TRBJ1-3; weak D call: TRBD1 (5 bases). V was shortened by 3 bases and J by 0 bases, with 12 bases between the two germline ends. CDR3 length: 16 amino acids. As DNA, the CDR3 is TGTGCCAGCAGTTTGAGGGGCGCAATCTCTGGAAACACCATATATTTT. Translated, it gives CASSLRGAISGNTIYF.

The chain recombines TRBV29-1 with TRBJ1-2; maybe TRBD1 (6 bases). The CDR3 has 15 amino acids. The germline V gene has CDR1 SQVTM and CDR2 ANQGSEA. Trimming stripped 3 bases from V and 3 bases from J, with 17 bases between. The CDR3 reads CSVDSSAGDYYGYTF. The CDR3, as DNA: TGCAGCGTTGATTCGTCCGCAGGGGACTACTATGGCTACACCTTC.

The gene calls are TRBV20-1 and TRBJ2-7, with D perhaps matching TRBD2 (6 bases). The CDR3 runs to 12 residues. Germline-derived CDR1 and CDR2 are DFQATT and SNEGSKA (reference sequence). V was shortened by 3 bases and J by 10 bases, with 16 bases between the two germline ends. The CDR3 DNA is TGCAGTGCTAGCGGGGACGGGAGAACCCAGTACTTC. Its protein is CSASGDGRTQYF.

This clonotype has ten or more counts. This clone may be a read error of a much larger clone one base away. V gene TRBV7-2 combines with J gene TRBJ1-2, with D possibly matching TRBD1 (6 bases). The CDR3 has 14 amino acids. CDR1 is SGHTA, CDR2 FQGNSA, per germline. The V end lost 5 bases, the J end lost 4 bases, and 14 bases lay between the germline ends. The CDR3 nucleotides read TGTGCCAGCAGCGAAGATCAGGGGACCTATGGCTACACCTTC. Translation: CASSEDQGTYGYTF.

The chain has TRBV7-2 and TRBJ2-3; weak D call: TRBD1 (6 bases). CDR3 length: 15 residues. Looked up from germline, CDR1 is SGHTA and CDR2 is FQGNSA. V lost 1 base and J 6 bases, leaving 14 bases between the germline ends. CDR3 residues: CASSLGNTGIDTQYF. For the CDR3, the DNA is TGTGCCAGCAGCTTAGGGAACACAGGGATCGATACGCAGTATTTT.

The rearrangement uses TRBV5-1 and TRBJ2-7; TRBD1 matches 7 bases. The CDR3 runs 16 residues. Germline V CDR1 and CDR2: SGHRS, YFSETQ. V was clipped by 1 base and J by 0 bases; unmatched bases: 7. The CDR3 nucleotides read TGCGCCAGCAGCTTGAGGGGGCAGGTCAGCTCCTACGAGCAGTACTTC. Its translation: CASSLRGQVSSYEQYF.

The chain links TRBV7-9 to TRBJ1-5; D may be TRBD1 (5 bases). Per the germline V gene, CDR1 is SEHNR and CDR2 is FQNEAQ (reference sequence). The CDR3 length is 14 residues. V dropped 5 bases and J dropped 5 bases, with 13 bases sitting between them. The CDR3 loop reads CASSPAGGDQPQHF. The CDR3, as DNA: TGTGCCAGCAGCCCCGCGGGGGGAGATCAGCCCCAGCATTTT.

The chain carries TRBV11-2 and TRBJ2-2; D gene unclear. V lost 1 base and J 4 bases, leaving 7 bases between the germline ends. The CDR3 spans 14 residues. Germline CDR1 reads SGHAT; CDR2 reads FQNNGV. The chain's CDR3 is CASSLVTGTGELFF. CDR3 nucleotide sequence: TGTGCCAGCAGCTTAGTGACTGGCACCGGGGAGCTGTTTTTT.

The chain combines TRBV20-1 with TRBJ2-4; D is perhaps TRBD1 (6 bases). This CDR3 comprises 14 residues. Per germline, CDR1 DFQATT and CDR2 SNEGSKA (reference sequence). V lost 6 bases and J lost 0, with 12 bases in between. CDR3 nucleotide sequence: TGCAGTGCCACACAGGGTTTAGCCAAAAACATTCAGTACTTC. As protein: CSATQGLAKNIQYF.

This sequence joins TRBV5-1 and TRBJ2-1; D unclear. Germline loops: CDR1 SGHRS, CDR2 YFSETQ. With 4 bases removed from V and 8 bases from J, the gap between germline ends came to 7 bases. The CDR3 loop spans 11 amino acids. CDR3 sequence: CASSLQYEQFF. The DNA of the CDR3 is TGCGCCAGCAGCCTGCAATATGAGCAGTTCTTC.

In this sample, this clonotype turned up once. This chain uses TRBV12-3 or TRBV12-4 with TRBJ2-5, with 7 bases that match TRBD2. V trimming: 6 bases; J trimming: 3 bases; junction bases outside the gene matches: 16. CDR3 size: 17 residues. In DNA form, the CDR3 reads TGTGCCAGCAGCCCAAGACTAGCACCGTGGGTTGAAGAGACCCAGTACTTC. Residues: CASSPRLAPWVEETQYF.

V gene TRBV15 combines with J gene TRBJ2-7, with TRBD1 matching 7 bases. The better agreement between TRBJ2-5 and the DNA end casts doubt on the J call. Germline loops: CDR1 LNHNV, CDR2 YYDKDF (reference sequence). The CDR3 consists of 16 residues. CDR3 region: CATSRDLTGTLGTQYF. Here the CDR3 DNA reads TGTGCCACCAGCAGAGATTTGACAGGGACATTAGGGACCCAGTACTTC.

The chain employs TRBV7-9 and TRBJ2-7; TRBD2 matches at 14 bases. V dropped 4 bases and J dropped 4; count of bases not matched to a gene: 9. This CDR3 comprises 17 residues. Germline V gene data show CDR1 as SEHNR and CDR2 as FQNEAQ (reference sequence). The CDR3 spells CASSSGLAGVGAYEQYF. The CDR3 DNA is TGTGCCAGCAGCTCGGGACTAGCGGGGGTCGGGGCTTACGAGCAGTACTTC.